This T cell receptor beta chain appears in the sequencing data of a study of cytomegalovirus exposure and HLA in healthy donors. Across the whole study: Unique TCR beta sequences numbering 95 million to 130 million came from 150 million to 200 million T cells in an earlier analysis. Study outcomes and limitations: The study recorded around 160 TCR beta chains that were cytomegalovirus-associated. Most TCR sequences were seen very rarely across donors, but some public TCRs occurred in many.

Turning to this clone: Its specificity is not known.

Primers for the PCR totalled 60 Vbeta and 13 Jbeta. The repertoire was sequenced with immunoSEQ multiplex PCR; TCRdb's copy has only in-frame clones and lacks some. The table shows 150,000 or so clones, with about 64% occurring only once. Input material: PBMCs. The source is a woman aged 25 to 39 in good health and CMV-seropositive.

The CDR3 nucleotides are TGCGCCAGCACCCCCTCGGGGGTAACCGGGGAGCTGTTTTTT. Translated, it gives CASTPSGVTGELFF. This chain links TRBV5-1 with TRBJ2-2; D might be TRBD2 (6 bases). The CDR3 has 14 amino acids. CDR1 and CDR2 (germline): SGHRS, YFSETQ. Trimming left V 6 bases short and J 5 bases short, with 14 bases between.